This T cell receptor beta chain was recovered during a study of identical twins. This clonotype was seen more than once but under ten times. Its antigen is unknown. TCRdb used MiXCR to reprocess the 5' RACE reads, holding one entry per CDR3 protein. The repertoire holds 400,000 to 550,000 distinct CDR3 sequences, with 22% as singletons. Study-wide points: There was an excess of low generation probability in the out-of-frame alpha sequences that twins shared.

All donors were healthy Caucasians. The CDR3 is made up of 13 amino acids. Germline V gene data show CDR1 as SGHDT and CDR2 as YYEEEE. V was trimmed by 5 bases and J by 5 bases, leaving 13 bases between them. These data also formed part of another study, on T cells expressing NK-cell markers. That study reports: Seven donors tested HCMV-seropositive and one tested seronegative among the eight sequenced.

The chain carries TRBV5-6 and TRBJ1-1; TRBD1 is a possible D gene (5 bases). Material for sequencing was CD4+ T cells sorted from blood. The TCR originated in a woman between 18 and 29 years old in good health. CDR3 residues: CASRPKRGTEAFF. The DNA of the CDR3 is TGTGCCAGCAGGCCGAAGAGGGGTACTGAAGCTTTCTTT. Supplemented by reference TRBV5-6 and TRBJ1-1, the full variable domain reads DAGVTQSPTHLIKTRGQQVTLRCSPKSGHDTVSWYQQALGQGPQFIFQYYEEEERQRGNFPDRFSGHQFPNYSSELNVNALLLGDSALYLCASRPKRGTEAFFGQGTRLTVV.